These 10 T cell receptor beta chains originate from one sample sequenced in a study of T cells after yellow fever vaccination. MiXCR, run by TCRdb on the 5' RACE reads, gives a single entry per CDR3 protein. The data contain about 300,000 distinct CDR3 sequences, approximately 7% of them singletons. Here the sequenced sample was PBMCs, taken about 49 days after the first yellow fever vaccination. The receptors derive from a man aged 18 to 30 who received the YFV17D yellow fever vaccine.

The sample holds a few counts of this clonotype. This rearrangement joins TRBV5-1 to TRBJ1-1; perhaps TRBD1 as D (5 bases). This CDR3 spans 14 amino acids. Germline V gene lookup returns CDR1 SGHRS and CDR2 YFSETQ. The V and J ends lost 4 bases and 4 bases respectively, with 14 bases between them. The chain's CDR3 is CASSPQTGVTEAFF. The CDR3 DNA sequence: TGCGCCAGCAGCCCACAAACGGGGGTCACTGAAGCTTTCTTT. The complete variable domain, with remaining parts taken from reference TRBV5-1 and TRBJ1-1, reads KAGVTQTPRYLIKTRGQQVTLSCSPISGHRSVSWYQQTPGQGLQFLFEYFSETQRNKGNFPGRFSGRQFSNSRSEMNVSTLELGDSALYLCASSPQTGVTEAFFGQGTRLTVV.

This clonotype was seen a few times. The chain recombines TRBV12-3 or TRBV12-4 with TRBJ2-1, with 7 bases aligning to TRBD1. The CDR3 is 15 residues long. Losses at the gene ends were 5 bases for V and 0 bases for J; bases not matched to a gene: 4. CDR3 bases: TGTGCCAGCAGTCACAGGGGAAGCTCCTACAATGAGCAGTTCTTC. Protein product: CASSHRGSSYNEQFF.

This rearrangement joins TRBV3-1 to TRBJ2-2, with D perhaps matching TRBD2 (6 bases). This CDR3 is 15 amino acids long. Germline assignment: CDR1 LGHDT and CDR2 YNNKEL (reference sequence). The ends were cut back, 4 bases at V and 7 bases at J, with 16 bases in the middle. The CDR3 coding sequence is TGTGCCAGCAGCCCCCTCGCGGGGTTAATCGGGGAGCTGTTTTTT. Its translation: CASSPLAGLIGELFF.

V is TRBV11-3 and J is TRBJ2-2; D is unresolved. CDR1 is SGHNT, CDR2 YENEEA, per germline. The V end was cut by 0 bases, the J end by 4 bases, with 6 bases between. CDR3 length: 14 amino acids. The CDR3 spells CASSLDAGTGELFF. The CDR3 coding sequence is TGTGCCAGCAGCTTAGATGCAGGCACCGGGGAGCTGTTTTTT.

This clonotype was seen a handful of times. V gene TRBV7-2 combines with J gene TRBJ1-6, with TRBD1 as a possible D gene (5 bases). This CDR3 contains 15 residues. CDR1 SGHTA and CDR2 FQGNSA come from the germline V gene. The V gene lost 0 bases and the J gene lost 8 bases, with 11 bases spanning the gap. The CDR3: CASSLAGTAHSPLHF. CDR3 coding DNA: TGTGCCAGCAGCTTAGCGGGGACGGCCCATTCACCCCTCCACTTT.

This clonotype has only a few counts. This chain links TRBV20-1 with TRBJ2-2, with D perhaps given as TRBD1 or TRBD2 (5 bases each). The V and J ends lost 3 bases and 6 bases respectively, with 14 bases between them. CDR3 length: 14 amino acids. Germline V gene sequence: CDR1 DFQATT, CDR2 SNEGSKA (reference sequence). CDR3 sequence (DNA): TGCAGTGCTAGTCTGGGGGTCGTGTCCGGGGAGCTGTTTTTT. Translated: CSASLGVVSGELFF.

This clonotype was recorded a few times. The V and J genes are TRBV6-1 and TRBJ1-1; 7 bases are shared with TRBD1. Germline CDR1 is MNHNS and CDR2 is SASEGT. V lost 8 bases, J lost 4 bases, and 7 bases stayed unmatched. The CDR3 contains 13 residues. The CDR3 DNA reads TGTGCCAGCCGCCGACAGGGCACCACTGAAGCTTTCTTT. Translated: CASRRQGTTEAFF.

This rearrangement joins TRBV5-1 to TRBJ2-7, with D perhaps matching TRBD1 (5 bases). The CDR3 runs to 14 residues. Germline V CDR1 and CDR2: SGHRS, YFSETQ. The V end was cut by 3 bases, the J end by 2 bases, with 12 bases between. CDR3 sequence (DNA): TGCGCCAGCAGCTCGACAGCTGGCACCTACGAGCAGTACTTC. This codes for CASSSTAGTYEQYF.

The DNA of the CDR3 is TGTGCCAGCAGGCAGACTAGCGGGGAAGAGACCCAGTACTTC. The encoded protein is CASRQTSGEETQYF. The chain combines TRBV7-8 with TRBJ2-5; 11 nucleotides agree with TRBD2. The germline CDR1 and CDR2 sequences are SGHVS and FQNEAQ. This CDR3 is built from 14 residues. V dropped 6 bases and J dropped 3; count of bases not matched to a gene: 3. Variable domain in full (rest from reference TRBV7-8 and TRBJ2-5): GAGVSQSPRYKVAKRGQDVALRCDPISGHVSLFWYQQALGQGPEFLTYFQNEAQLDKSGLPSDRFFAERPEGSVSTLKIQRTQQEDSAVYLCASRQTSGEETQYFGPGTRLLVL.

The chain employs TRBV6-2 or TRBV6-3 and TRBJ2-2, with D possibly being TRBD2 (5 bases). CDR1 is MNHEY and CDR2 is SVGEGT in the germline V gene. There are 15 residues in the CDR3. V shed 0 bases and J shed 8 bases, with 13 bases lying between them. The CDR3 loop reads CASSYSTTGSGELFF. The DNA of the CDR3 is TGTGCCAGCAGTTACTCCACGACGGGGTCGGGGGAGCTGTTTTTT.